One sample yielded the 29 T cell receptor beta chains listed below, sequenced in a study of OX40 agonist ivuxolimab in advanced cancers. The protocol was immunoSEQ multiplex PCR, while the TCRdb copy is restricted to in-frame clones and leaves out a portion. Found here are about 5,900 clones, 81% of them singletons; the top ten hold around 12%. The specimen was CD4+ or CD8+ T cells sorted from blood, collected in a trial of the OX40 agonist ivuxolimab. The receptors derive from an adult with an advanced solid tumor such as melanoma, head and neck, liver or kidney cancer.

Here the CDR3 DNA reads TGTGCCAGCAGTTTCGGGGACAGGAGGTTCTTC. Translation gives CASSFGDRRFF. The chain combines TRBV27 with TRBJ2-1, with TRBD1 matching 8 bases. CDR1 and CDR2 (germline): MNHEY, SMNVEV (reference sequence). The CDR3 spans 11 residues. With 3 bases clipped from V and 15 bases from J, the junction kept 4 bases outside the gene matches.

V gene TRBV10-2 combines with J gene TRBJ2-1, with D hard to call. Looked up from germline, CDR1 is WSHSY and CDR2 is SAAADI. The V end lost 0 bases, the J end lost 3 bases, and 9 bases lay between the germline ends. This CDR3 is built from 15 residues. The DNA for the CDR3 is TGCGCCAGCAGTGAGTCACGCGGCTACTACAATGAGCAGTTCTTC. This translates into CASSESRGYYNEQFF.

The J gene is TRBJ2-7, the V gene TRBV5-1; TRBD2 matches at 8 bases. The length of the CDR3 is 13 residues. J lost 3 bases, V lost 6 bases, and 5 bases had no gene match. Per germline, CDR1 SGHRS and CDR2 YFSETQ. As DNA, the CDR3 is TGCGCCAGCAATCGGGGGGGTGACTACGAGCAGTACTTC. Translating it yields CASNRGGDYEQYF.

The table lists this clone with a few counts. The chain recombines TRBV19 with TRBJ1-1; perhaps TRBD1 as D (5 bases). CDR3 size: 15 residues. Trimming cost V 3 bases and J 0 bases, with 11 bases left between them. Germline-derived CDR1 and CDR2 are LNHDA and SQIVND (reference sequence). As DNA, the CDR3 is TGTGCCAGTAGTATCCATCCAGGGCTGAACACTGAAGCTTTCTTT. It translates to CASSIHPGLNTEAFF.

The rearrangement links TRBV7-9 to TRBJ2-2; D is ambiguous. The CDR3 has 8 residues. From germline, CDR1 is SEHNR and CDR2 FQNEAQ (reference sequence). Trimming left V 8 bases short and J 10 bases short, with 2 bases between. CDR3 DNA: TGTGCCAGCCTGGAGCTGTTTTTT. It yields the protein CASLELFF.

The chain employs TRBV7-8 and TRBJ1-1; D remains ambiguous. Germline V gene sequence: CDR1 SGHVS, CDR2 FQNEAQ. This CDR3 comprises 12 residues. Trimming took off 1 base at V and 7 bases at J, with 7 bases between the two ends. The CDR3 region is CASSLGGSEAFF. The CDR3, as DNA: TGTGCCAGCAGCTTAGGGGGTAGTGAAGCTTTCTTT.

This clone occurred once. The rearrangement joins TRBV4-1 to TRBJ2-3; weak D call: TRBD2 (5 bases). CDR3 length: 14 amino acids. Trimming took 0 bases from V and 6 from J, leaving 10 bases between them. The germline V gene has CDR1 MGHRA and CDR2 YSYEKL. The CDR3 sequence: CASSQEVSGDTQYF. The CDR3 nucleotides read TGCGCCAGCAGCCAAGAAGTATCGGGGGATACGCAGTATTTT.

The V call is TRBV9, the J call TRBJ2-7, with D uncertain. Germline values: CDR1 SGDLS, CDR2 YYNGEE. V dropped 1 base and J dropped 4 bases, with 9 bases sitting between them. This CDR3 comprises 13 residues. The CDR3: CASSVNPRYEQYF. CDR3 DNA: TGTGCCAGCAGCGTAAATCCCCGATACGAGCAGTACTTC.

The chain recombines TRBV6-4 with TRBJ2-2; 8 bases are a match to TRBD2. The CDR3 totals 16 residues. CDR1 and CDR2 (germline): MRHNA, SNTAGT. Trimming cost V 4 bases and J 3 bases; bases outside gene matches: 7. Here the CDR3 reads CASSVSTSADTGELFF. The CDR3 DNA follows: TGTGCCAGCAGTGTCTCGACTAGCGCGGACACCGGGGAGCTGTTTTTT.

This chain joins TRBV15 and TRBJ1-6, with TRBD1 matching over 9 bases. Per the germline V gene, CDR1 is LNHNV and CDR2 is YYDKDF (reference sequence). This CDR3 comprises 13 residues. Trimming at V came to 6 bases and at J to 9 bases, leaving 3 bases not matched to a gene. In DNA, the CDR3 is TGTGCCACCAGGGACAGGGGAGGTTCACCCCTCCACTTT. Translation gives CATRDRGGSPLHF.

The chain has TRBV11-1 and TRBJ2-5, with D possibly being TRBD1 (5 bases). The CDR3 has 16 residues. From germline, CDR1 is SGHAT and CDR2 FQDESV (reference sequence). The V and J ends lost 4 bases and 5 bases respectively, with 20 bases between them. CDR3: CASSSQWQGLRETQYF. DNA of the CDR3: TGTGCCAGCAGCTCCCAATGGCAGGGCCTAAGGGAGACCCAGTACTTC.

The V and J genes are TRBV28 and TRBJ1-5; D call uncertain. Germline V gives CDR1 MDHEN, CDR2 SYDVKM. Deletions cut 3 bases from V and 6 bases from J, with 6 bases between. The CDR3 consists of 12 residues. CDR3 amino acids: CASSFGSQPQHF. In nucleotides, the CDR3 is TGTGCCAGCAGTTTCGGTAGTCAGCCCCAGCATTTT.

V usage is TRBV7-9 and J usage is TRBJ2-7, with D tentatively TRBD2 (6 bases). There are 13 residues in the CDR3. Trimming took off 0 bases at V and 5 bases at J, with 8 bases between the two ends. The V gene's germline CDR1 is SEHNR and CDR2 FQNEAQ (reference sequence). The CDR3 sequence is CASSLARGDEQYF. CDR3 nucleotide sequence: TGTGCCAGCAGCTTAGCGCGGGGTGACGAGCAGTACTTC.

In its sample, this clone was seen a few times. This chain uses TRBV5-1 with TRBJ2-7; the D is unclear. This CDR3 has 13 residues. Germline values: CDR1 SGHRS, CDR2 YFSETQ. Trimming took 7 bases from V and 5 from J, leaving 16 bases between them. CDR3 DNA sequence: TGCGCCAGCGCTACAAGGATAGCCCACGAGCAGTACTTC. Translation: CASATRIAHEQYF.

This clone occurred a few times. The chain uses TRBV6-1 and TRBJ2-1; 10 nucleotides agree with TRBD1. Trimming at V came to 8 bases and at J to 3 bases, leaving 4 bases not matched to a gene. The CDR3 extends over 14 amino acids. The germline gives CDR1 MNHNS, CDR2 SASEGT. In nucleotides, the CDR3 is TGTGCCAGCGGGGGGACAGGGGACTACAATGAGCAGTTCTTC. Translation gives CASGGTGDYNEQFF.

This clone appeared a few times. This chain uses TRBV14 with TRBJ1-1, with D unclear. V lost 6 bases, J lost 6 bases, and 11 bases lay in between. Germline-derived CDR1 and CDR2 are SGHDN and FVKESK. There are 12 residues in the CDR3. CDR3 nucleotide sequence: TGTGCCAGCAGTAGCTTGGGCTCTGAAGCTTTCTTT. It codes for CASSSLGSEAFF.

The CDR3 DNA reads TGTGCCACCAGCCCCAGGGGACAGGGCGCGGTTTACGGATCACCCCTCCACTTT. It is translated as CATSPRGQGAVYGSPLHF. The chain employs TRBV15 and TRBJ1-6, with 9 nucleotides matching TRBD1. The length of the CDR3 is 18 residues. Trimming removed 5 bases from V and 10 bases from J; junction bases left unmatched: 18. Germline loops: CDR1 LNHNV, CDR2 YYDKDF (reference sequence).

This clone showed up just a few times. The CDR3 DNA is TGCGCCAGCAGCTCTACCGGGACAGTGGAAAATGAGCAGTTCTTC. The encoded protein is CASSSTGTVENEQFF. The chain combines TRBV5-1 with TRBJ2-1; 7 bases map to TRBD1. Germline V gene sequence: CDR1 SGHRS, CDR2 YFSETQ. V shed 3 bases and J 7 bases; nucleotides not matched to a gene: 10. The CDR3 contains 15 residues.

This chain links TRBV6-5 with TRBJ1-1, with no clear D. Trimming removed 6 bases from V and 2 bases from J, with 4 bases in between. CDR3 length equals 11 residues. CDR1 is MNHEY and CDR2 is SVGAGI in the germline V gene. The CDR3 DNA reads TGTGCCAGCAGGAGTAACACTGAAGCTTTCTTT. Protein sequence: CASRSNTEAFF.

The V gene is TRBV13, the J gene TRBJ2-7; a weak D match, TRBD1 (6 bases). This CDR3 has 14 residues. Per germline, CDR1 PRHDT and CDR2 FYEKMQ (reference sequence). V was pared by 7 bases and J by 3 bases, with 16 bases between. CDR3 DNA: TGTGCCAGCACGTCCAGACAGGCCCGCTACGAGCAGTACTTC. Amino acids: CASTSRQARYEQYF.

This clone is judged medium-sized. This chain uses TRBV28 with TRBJ2-3; weak D call: TRBD2 (5 bases). The CDR3 spans 16 residues. V was shortened by 6 bases and J by 7 bases, with 23 bases between the two germline ends. In germline, CDR1 is MDHEN, CDR2 SYDVKM. The CDR3 region is CASSLGLAVLLNTQYF. CDR3 in DNA: TGTGCCAGCAGCCTTGGGCTAGCCGTCCTTCTAAATACGCAGTATTTT.

The V call is TRBV9, the J call TRBJ1-1, with D uncertain. CDR1 SGDLS and CDR2 YYNGEE come from the germline V gene. V lost 0 bases and J lost 1, with 4 bases in between. The CDR3 is made up of 13 amino acids. CDR3 DNA: TGTGCCAGCAGCGTAGGGGCGAACACTGAAGCTTTCTTT. This codes for CASSVGANTEAFF.

In its sample, this clone was seen once. The chain links TRBV29-1 to TRBJ2-2; perhaps D is TRBD1 or TRBD2 (5 bases each). The germline V gene encodes CDR1 SQVTM and CDR2 ANQGSEA. V was clipped by 0 bases and J by 12 bases, with 26 bases between them. CDR3 length equals 17 residues. Here the CDR3 DNA reads TGCAGCGTTGAAGACCGGGGCAGGTCCCTTGATAGGTCTCAGCTGTTTTTT. Translation: CSVEDRGRSLDRSQLFF.

CDR3 in amino acids: CASSPLPGGRETQYF. CDR3 DNA: TGCGCCAGCAGCCCTTTGCCCGGGGGCCGAGAGACCCAGTACTTC. This rearrangement joins TRBV5-1 to TRBJ2-5, with D possibly being TRBD1 or TRBD2 (6 bases each). The CDR3 is 15 amino acids. V was pared by 4 bases and J by 4 bases, with 17 bases between. Per germline, CDR1 SGHRS and CDR2 YFSETQ.

This chain connects TRBV27 to TRBJ2-5, with unresolved D. V lost 5 bases to trimming and J lost 5 bases, with 9 bases between them. The germline V gene has CDR1 MNHEY and CDR2 SMNVEV (reference sequence). The CDR3 runs 12 residues. DNA of the CDR3: TGTGCCAGCAGTCCCGACGGTGAGACCCAGTACTTC. Its protein is CASSPDGETQYF.

The chain couples TRBV9 to TRBJ1-4; D is possibly TRBD1 (5 bases). This CDR3 comprises 15 residues. The germline V gene encodes CDR1 SGDLS and CDR2 YYNGEE. With 1 base removed from V and 8 bases from J, the gap between germline ends came to 15 bases. For the CDR3, the DNA is TGTGCCAGCAGCGTAAGTGGGGCCGCCCGGGAAAAACTGTTTTTT. This codes for CASSVSGAAREKLFF.

The genes are TRBV7-9 and TRBJ2-1; tentatively, D is TRBD2 (5 bases). With 1 base removed from V and 2 bases from J, the gap between germline ends came to 6 bases. Germline V CDR1 and CDR2: SEHNR, FQNEAQ (reference sequence). The CDR3 spans 14 residues. CDR3 in DNA: TGTGCCAGCAGCTTAGAAGCGGCCTACAATGAGCAGTTCTTC. Encoded protein: CASSLEAAYNEQFF.

This chain connects TRBV28 to TRBJ1-1; tentative D call: TRBD1 (6 bases). V was shortened by 2 bases and J by 4 bases, with 11 bases between the two germline ends. Germline V gene lookup returns CDR1 MDHEN and CDR2 SYDVKM. This CDR3 spans 14 amino acids. The CDR3 spells CASSLGQGSTEAFF. DNA for the CDR3: TGTGCCAGCAGTTTAGGGCAGGGGAGCACTGAAGCTTTCTTT.

In its sample, this clone was seen a few times. This chain connects TRBV7-3 to TRBJ2-3; perhaps TRBD1 as D (5 bases). Trimming left V 2 bases short and J 2 bases short, with 8 bases between. Germline CDR1 and CDR2: SGHTA and FQGTGA. The CDR3 spans 14 residues. CDR3 residues: CASSLVGVTDTQYF. In DNA form, the CDR3 reads TGTGCCAGCAGCTTAGTAGGGGTCACAGATACGCAGTATTTT.